This T cell receptor (beta chain) came from a study of blood T cell repertoires in COVID-19. Background on the study: T cells, B-cell-depleted T cells, or PBMCs supplied cDNA or gDNA.

The CDR3 runs 18 residues. Between the trimmed V and J ends, which lost 3 bases and 3 bases, there was a span of 20 bases. Germline-derived CDR1 and CDR2 are KGHDR and SFDVKD. Authors' processing steps: Reference gene primer amplification in the assay estimated nucleated cell counts. Sequencing used immunoSEQ multiplex PCR; TCRdb keeps in-frame clones, though not all of them. That table gives V, J and clone size, and the DNA gave D and trimming. The sample lists around 160,000 clones; approximately 90% were seen once. The sequenced sample was peripheral blood. This sequence joins TRBV24-1 and TRBJ2-1; D is possibly TRBD2 (6 bases). The TCR originated in a woman in her seventies with COVID-19, enrolled during active disease. The CDR3 DNA reads TGTGCCACCAGTGATGCGAGTGGGGCTAGCGCGGGCTACAATGAGCAGTTCTTC. Its translation: CATSDASGASAGYNEQFF.